The present entry profiles one T cell receptor beta chain with its context. The antigen is unknown. The germline V gene has CDR1 SGHAT and CDR2 FQNNGV. The V and J ends lost 5 bases and 4 bases, in that order; junction bases with no gene match: 9. This CDR3 has 16 residues. Vbeta (60) and Jbeta (13) primers were used in the PCR. TCRdb's table, derived via immunoSEQ multiplex PCR, lists solely in-frame clones and lacks some. There are tens of thousands of clones in the sample, with roughly an eighth held by the top ten. The donors comprised healthy bone marrow donors. This sample was included in a study of cytomegalovirus exposure and HLA in healthy donors. Turning to the study itself: Some 80 million unique TCRs from HLA-typed donors were held in an early data release.

Notes on the study in general: For most TCR beta V segments, an earlier analysis put the productive rate at about 87% or about 30% of the time.

The source material was PBMCs. This clonotype was sampled from a woman aged 30 to 39 in good health and CMV-seropositive. V usage is TRBV11-2 and J usage is TRBJ2-1; TRBD2 matches at 9 bases. The CDR3 region has the DNA TGTGCCAGCAGCCCTATTAGCGGGGGCCCTTACAATGAGCAGTTCTTC. Residues: CASSPISGGPYNEQFF.